The 2 T cell receptor beta chains below come from one sample, sequenced in a study of CXCR3-negative and CXCR3-positive naive CD8 T cells. The authors prepared UMI-labeled TRB cDNA libraries by 5' RACE. Following a re-call of the 5' RACE reads, TCRdb has one entry per CDR3 protein and lacks DNA. Its table records around 96,000 distinct CDR3 sequences. Sequenced sample: naive CXCR3- CD8+ T cells from blood. Subset of the sample: CD45RO-CCR7+CD27+CD95- naive CD8+ T cells lacking CXCR3 (TNR3-). The receptors were sampled from a human donor in good health. Some clones in this sample may be carry-over from other donors' samples.

The rearrangement uses TRBV6-6 and TRBJ2-1. In germline, CDR1 is MNHNY, CDR2 SVGAGI (reference sequence). This CDR3 has 14 residues. CDR3: CASSYSGNYNEQFF.

The rearrangement uses TRBV28 and TRBJ2-1; lacking DNA, the TRBD2 call made by TCRdb goes unchecked. Germline V gene sequence: CDR1 MDHEN, CDR2 SYDVKM. This CDR3 has 16 residues. The chain's CDR3 is CASRKTGTSSYNEQFF.